A single sample is the source of the 19 T cell receptor beta chains below, sequenced in a study of CD8 T cells in ankylosing spondylitis. MiXCR, run by TCRdb on the 5' RACE reads, gives a single entry per CDR3 protein. The sample yields approximately 240,000 distinct CDR3 sequences, approximately 10% seen once. The sequencing sample was made of blood, either unsorted or a sorted T cell fraction (not recorded which). The source is a male donor with ankylosing spondylitis or in good health (not recorded which).

The chain joins TRBV18 to TRBJ2-7; maybe TRBD1 (5 bases). This CDR3 region has 14 residues. Germline assignment: CDR1 KGHSH and CDR2 LQKENI. V was pared by 7 bases and J by 0 bases, with 13 bases between. The CDR3 sequence: CASFRTTSSYEQYF. CDR3 nucleotides: TGTGCCAGCTTCCGGACAACGAGCTCCTACGAGCAGTACTTC. Together with reference TRBV18 and TRBJ2-7, the CDR3 gives the full variable domain: NAGVMQNPRHLVRRRGQEARLRCSPMKGHSHVYWYRQLPEEGLKFMVYLQKENIIDESGMPKERFSAEFPKEGPSILRIQQVVRGDSAAYFCASFRTTSSYEQYFGPGTRLTVT.

This clonotype has at least ten counts. The chain couples TRBV20-1 to TRBJ1-5; unclear D gene. The CDR3 loop spans 15 amino acids. Trimming shortened V by 1 base and J by 1 base, and 11 bases separated the two germline ends. Germline lookup yields CDR1 DFQATT and CDR2 SNEGSKA (reference sequence). The CDR3 spells CSARGMGRSNQPQHF. The CDR3 coding sequence is TGCAGTGCTAGAGGTATGGGAAGGAGCAATCAGCCCCAGCATTTT.

This clonotype has a handful of counts. The chain is built from TRBV20-1 and TRBJ2-3; D remains unclear. The germline V and J ends were trimmed by 3 bases and 2 bases, with 6 bases remaining between them. CDR1 and CDR2 from the germline V gene are DFQATT and SNEGSKA (reference sequence). The CDR3 is 12 residues long. DNA for the CDR3: TGCAGTGCTAGGCCCACCACAGATACGCAGTATTTT. Residues: CSARPTTDTQYF.

This clonotype was seen at least ten times. The chain joins TRBV4-1 to TRBJ2-4; no clear D. The CDR3 spans 16 residues. Germline CDR1 MGHRA, CDR2 YSYEKL. V gave up 0 bases and J gave up 1 base, with 10 bases separating them. The CDR3 region is CASSQDRSEAKNIQYF. DNA of the CDR3: TGCGCCAGCAGCCAAGATAGATCGGAGGCCAAAAACATTCAGTACTTC.

This clonotype was recorded many times. This rearrangement joins TRBV5-5 to TRBJ2-3; D assignment may be TRBD1 or TRBD2 (5 bases each). Germline values: CDR1 SGHKS, CDR2 YYEKEE (reference sequence). Trimming shortened V by 5 bases and J by 2 bases, and 12 bases separated the two germline ends. The CDR3 is 14 residues long. CDR3 sequence (DNA): TGTGCCAGCAGACCGGGACGAACCACAGATACGCAGTATTTT. It specifies CASRPGRTTDTQYF.

Many counts were recorded for this clonotype. J is TRBJ1-1 and V is TRBV6-1; D is perhaps TRBD1 (6 bases). V was trimmed by 6 bases and J by 6 bases, leaving 14 bases between them. The germline V gene encodes CDR1 MNHNS and CDR2 SASEGT. The CDR3 sequence is 13 residues long. Written as DNA, the CDR3 is TGTGCCAGCAGCATCAGGGGTCTACCTGAAGCTTTCTTT. Translating it yields CASSIRGLPEAFF.

This sequence joins TRBV2 and TRBJ1-1; D gene uncertain. Trimming left V 7 bases short and J 3 bases short, with 12 bases between. Germline V gene data show CDR1 as SNHLY and CDR2 as FYNNEI. There are 13 residues in the CDR3. The CDR3 bases are TGTGCCAGCACGCGGGGAAGTGACACTGAAGCTTTCTTT. This translates into CASTRGSDTEAFF. Based on the CDR3 plus reference TRBV2 and TRBJ1-1, the full variable domain is EPEVTQTPSHQVTQMGQEVILRCVPISNHLYFYWYRQILGQKVEFLVSFYNNEISEKSEIFDDQFSVERPDGSNFTLKIRSTKLEDSAMYFCASTRGSDTEAFFGQGTRLTVV.

This sequence joins TRBV7-9 and TRBJ1-2; TRBD1 matches 8 bases. Germline CDR1 SEHNR, CDR2 FQNEAQ (reference sequence). CDR3 length: 17 residues. V trimming: 5 bases; J trimming: 5 bases; junction bases outside the gene matches: 16. Written as DNA, the CDR3 is TGTGCCAGCAGCCTAGGGTCCGGGACAGGAGACACATATGGCTACACCTTC. This gives the protein CASSLGSGTGDTYGYTF.

This clonotype has a count of ten or more. The gene calls are TRBV5-1 and TRBJ2-1; D call uncertain. CDR1 is SGHRS and CDR2 is YFSETQ in the germline V gene. V was shortened by 0 bases and J by 0 bases, with 10 bases between the two germline ends. The CDR3 sequence is 16 residues long. The CDR3: CASSLGGKISYNEQFF. The CDR3 DNA reads TGCGCCAGCAGCTTGGGCGGCAAGATCTCCTACAATGAGCAGTTCTTC.

This clonotype occurred a few times. This sequence joins TRBV20-1 and TRBJ2-6; D gene ambiguous. The CDR3 extends over 13 amino acids. The germline V and J ends were trimmed by 5 bases and 0 bases, with 5 bases remaining between them. Germline V lookup: CDR1 DFQATT, CDR2 SNEGSKA (reference sequence). Written as DNA, the CDR3 is TGCAGTGCTCTGGGCTCTGGGGCCAACGTCCTGACTTTC. Protein sequence: CSALGSGANVLTF.

The chain is built from TRBV7-2 and TRBJ2-1; TRBD2 is a possible D gene (7 bases). The ends were cut back, 1 base at V and 9 bases at J, with 16 bases in the middle. The germline V gene encodes CDR1 SGHTA and CDR2 FQGNSA. This CDR3 contains 15 residues. This CDR3 is CASSLEGRGGGEQFF. The DNA of the CDR3 is TGTGCCAGCAGCTTAGAAGGAAGGGGGGGCGGTGAGCAGTTCTTC.

In this sample, this clonotype turned up many times. The rearrangement joins TRBV7-2 to TRBJ2-1; 12 positions agree with TRBD2. Germline V lookup: CDR1 SGHTA, CDR2 FQGNSA. This CDR3 is built from 16 residues. V lost 2 bases to trimming and J lost 9 bases; unmatched junction nucleotides: 8. CDR3 residues: CASSLTLAGGPPEQFF. CDR3 nucleotide sequence: TGTGCCAGCAGCTTAACCCTAGCGGGGGGGCCACCTGAGCAGTTCTTC.

This clonotype has at least ten counts. The chain couples TRBV29-1 to TRBJ2-7; the match to TRBD1 covers 7 bases. This CDR3 region has 13 residues. The J segment lost 3 bases and the V segment lost 6 bases, leaving 8 bases of the junction unmatched. Germline V CDR1 and CDR2: SQVTM, ANQGSEA. The CDR3 spells CSVVPGQSYEQYF. Written as DNA, the CDR3 is TGCAGCGTGGTTCCGGGACAGAGCTACGAGCAGTACTTC.

This chain links TRBV10-3 with TRBJ1-1, with D uncertain. V was pared by 11 bases and J by 0 bases, with 13 bases between. Germline V CDR1 and CDR2: ENHRY, SYGVKD. The CDR3 runs 13 residues. CDR3 in amino acids: CAASTTLNTEAFF. The CDR3 DNA follows: TGTGCCGCCTCTACAACTTTGAACACTGAAGCTTTCTTT.

This clonotype was picked up many times. CDR3 region: CASSLTSGAFYEQYF. The CDR3 DNA follows: TGCGCCAGCAGCTTGACTAGCGGGGCCTTCTACGAGCAGTACTTC. The genes are TRBV5-1 and TRBJ2-7, with 10 positions matching TRBD2. V shed 1 base and J 3 bases; nucleotides not matched to a gene: 4. In germline, CDR1 is SGHRS, CDR2 YFSETQ. CDR3 length: 15 residues.

The sample holds many counts of this clonotype. The rearrangement joins TRBV5-1 to TRBJ2-2; the D call may be TRBD1 or TRBD2 (7 bases each). Germline CDR1 SGHRS, CDR2 YFSETQ. The CDR3 contains 14 residues. Trimming removed 2 bases from V and 7 bases from J, with 12 bases in between. CDR3 amino acids: CASSFDRDYGELFF. In DNA form, the CDR3 reads TGCGCCAGCAGCTTTGACAGGGACTACGGGGAGCTGTTTTTT.

This clonotype has a count of ten or more. The J gene is TRBJ1-1, the V gene TRBV20-1; D ambiguous. The CDR3 has 14 residues. CDR1 is DFQATT and CDR2 is SNEGSKA in the germline V gene (reference sequence). V lost 1 base to trimming and J lost 1 base, with 10 bases between them. In DNA form, the CDR3 reads TGCAGTGCTAGAGTGGAGGGCTGGAACACTGAAGCTTTCTTT. Encoded protein: CSARVEGWNTEAFF.

Turning to this clonotype: A much larger clone differs from this one at a single base, so this may be a read error. In this CDR3 the conserved last residue, phenylalanine or tryptophan, is missing, so a read error is likely. The V call is TRBV4-2, the J call TRBJ2-2; D ambiguous. CDR3 length: 15 residues. Germline CDR1 LGHNA, CDR2 YNFKEQ. V lost 3 bases, J lost 3 bases, and 11 bases lay in between. CDR3 nucleotides: TGTGCCAGCAGCCAGAGAGCTGGAGACACCGGGGAGCTGTTTCTT. Protein product: CASSQRAGDTGELFL.

Many counts were recorded for this clonotype. The junction and the germline gene differ at one end; a read error may be behind it. V usage is TRBV4-1 and J usage is TRBJ2-1; no definite D call. There are 11 residues in the CDR3. The germline V gene encodes CDR1 MGHRA and CDR2 YSYEKL. In nucleotides, the CDR3 is TGTGCCAGCAGTCAGACGAATGAGCAGTTCTTC. It is translated as CASSQTNEQFF.